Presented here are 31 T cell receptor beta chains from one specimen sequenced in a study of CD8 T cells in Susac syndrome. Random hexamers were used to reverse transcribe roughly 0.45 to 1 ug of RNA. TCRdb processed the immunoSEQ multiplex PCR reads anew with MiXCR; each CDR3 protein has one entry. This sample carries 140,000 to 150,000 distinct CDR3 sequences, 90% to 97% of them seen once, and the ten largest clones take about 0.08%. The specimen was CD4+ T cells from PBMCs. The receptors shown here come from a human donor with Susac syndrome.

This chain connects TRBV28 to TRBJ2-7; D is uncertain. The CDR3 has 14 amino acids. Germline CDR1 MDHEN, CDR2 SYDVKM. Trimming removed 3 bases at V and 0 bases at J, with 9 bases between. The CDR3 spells CASSLYLSSYEQYF. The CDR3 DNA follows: TGTGCCAGCAGTTTGTATCTTAGCTCCTACGAGCAGTACTTC. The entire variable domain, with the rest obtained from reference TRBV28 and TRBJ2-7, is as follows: DVKVTQSSRYLVKRTGEKVFLECVQDMDHENMFWYRQDPGLGLRLIYFSYDVKMKEKGDIPEGYSVSREKKERFSLILESASTNQTSMYLCASSLYLSSYEQYFGPGTRLTVT.

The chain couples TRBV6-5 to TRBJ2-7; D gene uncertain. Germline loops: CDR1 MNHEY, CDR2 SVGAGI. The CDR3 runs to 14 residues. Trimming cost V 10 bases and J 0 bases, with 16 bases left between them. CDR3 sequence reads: CATTRGLDSYEQYF. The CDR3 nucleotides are TGTGCCACCACCCGTGGGCTCGACTCCTACGAGCAGTACTTC.

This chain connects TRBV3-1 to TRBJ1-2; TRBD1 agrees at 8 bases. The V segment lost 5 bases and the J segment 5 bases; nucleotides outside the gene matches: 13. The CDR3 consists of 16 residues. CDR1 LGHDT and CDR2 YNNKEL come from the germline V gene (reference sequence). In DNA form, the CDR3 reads TGTGCCAGCAGCAATTACCAGACAGGGGCAATTTATGGCTACACCTTC. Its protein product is CASSNYQTGAIYGYTF.

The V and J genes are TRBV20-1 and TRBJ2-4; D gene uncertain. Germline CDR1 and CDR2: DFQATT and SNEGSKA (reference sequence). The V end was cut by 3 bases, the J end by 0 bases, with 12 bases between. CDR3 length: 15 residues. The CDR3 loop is CSASKVRLAKNIQYF. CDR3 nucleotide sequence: TGCAGTGCTAGTAAAGTCAGACTAGCCAAAAACATTCAGTACTTC.

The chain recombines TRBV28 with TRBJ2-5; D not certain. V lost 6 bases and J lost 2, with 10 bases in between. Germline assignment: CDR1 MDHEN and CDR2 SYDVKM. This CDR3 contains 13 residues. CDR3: CASSLGIQETQYF. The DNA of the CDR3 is TGTGCCAGCAGCCTCGGAATTCAAGAGACCCAGTACTTC. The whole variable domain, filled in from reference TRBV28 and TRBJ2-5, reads DVKVTQSSRYLVKRTGEKVFLECVQDMDHENMFWYRQDPGLGLRLIYFSYDVKMKEKGDIPEGYSVSREKKERFSLILESASTNQTSMYLCASSLGIQETQYFGPGTRLLVL.

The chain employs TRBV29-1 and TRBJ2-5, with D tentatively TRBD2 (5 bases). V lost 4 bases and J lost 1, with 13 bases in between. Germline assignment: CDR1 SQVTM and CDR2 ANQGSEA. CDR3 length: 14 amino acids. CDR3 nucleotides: TGCAGCGTTGCGTGGGAGACCTTCCAAGAGACCCAGTACTTC. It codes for CSVAWETFQETQYF.

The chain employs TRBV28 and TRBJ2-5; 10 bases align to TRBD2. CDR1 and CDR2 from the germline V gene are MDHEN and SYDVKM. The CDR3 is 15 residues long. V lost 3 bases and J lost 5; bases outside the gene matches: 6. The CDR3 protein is CASSFLAGVVETQYF. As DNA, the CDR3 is TGTGCCAGCAGTTTTCTAGCGGGAGTCGTGGAGACCCAGTACTTC.

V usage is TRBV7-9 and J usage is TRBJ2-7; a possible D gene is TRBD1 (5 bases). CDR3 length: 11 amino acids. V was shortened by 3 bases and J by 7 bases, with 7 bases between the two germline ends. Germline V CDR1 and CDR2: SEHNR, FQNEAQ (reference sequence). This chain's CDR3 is CASSLGQEQYF. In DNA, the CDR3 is TGTGCCAGCAGCTTGGGGCAAGAGCAGTACTTC.

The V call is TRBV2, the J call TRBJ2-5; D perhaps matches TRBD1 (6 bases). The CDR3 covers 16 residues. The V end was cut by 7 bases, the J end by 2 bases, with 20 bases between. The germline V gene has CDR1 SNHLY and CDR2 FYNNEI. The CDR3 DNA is TGTGCCAGCAACCAGGGGCCAGCGGCTACACAAGAGACCCAGTACTTC. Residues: CASNQGPAATQETQYF.

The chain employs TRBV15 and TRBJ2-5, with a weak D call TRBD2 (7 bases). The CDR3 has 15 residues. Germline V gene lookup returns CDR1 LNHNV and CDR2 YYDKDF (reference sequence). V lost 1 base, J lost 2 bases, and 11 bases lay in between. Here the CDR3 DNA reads TGTGCCACCAGCAGAGGGGGGGGGCGACAAGAGACCCAGTACTTC. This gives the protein CATSRGGGRQETQYF.

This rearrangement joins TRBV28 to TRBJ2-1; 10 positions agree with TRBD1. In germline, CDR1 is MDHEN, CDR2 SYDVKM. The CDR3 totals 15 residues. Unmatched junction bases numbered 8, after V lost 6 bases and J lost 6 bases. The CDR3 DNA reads TGTGCCAGCAGCTCCGGACAGGGGGATATCAATGAGCAGTTCTTC. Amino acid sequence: CASSSGQGDINEQFF.

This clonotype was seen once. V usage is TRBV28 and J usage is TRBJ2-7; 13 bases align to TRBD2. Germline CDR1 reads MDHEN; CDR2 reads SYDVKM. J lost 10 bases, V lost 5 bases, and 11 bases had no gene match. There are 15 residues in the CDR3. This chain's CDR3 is CASSPSFGLAGEQYF. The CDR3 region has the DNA TGTGCCAGCAGTCCTAGCTTCGGACTAGCGGGAGAACAGTACTTC.

Here the CDR3 reads CASSLGPPGVTYEQYF. CDR3 in DNA: TGTGCCAGCAGCTTAGGTCCCCCAGGGGTGACCTACGAGCAGTACTTC. V and J are TRBV7-2 and TRBJ2-7; TRBD1 might be the D (6 bases). CDR3 size: 16 residues. Trimming removed 1 base from V and 2 bases from J, with 15 bases in between. Germline V CDR1 and CDR2: SGHTA, FQGNSA. Full variable domain (missing parts from reference TRBV7-2 and TRBJ2-7): GAGVSQSPSNKVTEKGKDVELRCDPISGHTALYWYRQSLGQGLEFLIYFQGNSAPDKSGLPSDRFSAERTGGSVSTLTIQRTQQEDSAVYLCASSLGPPGVTYEQYFGPGTRLTVT.

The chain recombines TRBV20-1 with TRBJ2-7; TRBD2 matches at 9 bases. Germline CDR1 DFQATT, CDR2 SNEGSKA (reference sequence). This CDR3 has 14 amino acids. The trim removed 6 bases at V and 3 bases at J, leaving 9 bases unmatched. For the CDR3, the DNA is TGCAGTGCGATTAATAGCGGGGGAGTCTACGAGCAGTACTTC. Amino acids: CSAINSGGVYEQYF.

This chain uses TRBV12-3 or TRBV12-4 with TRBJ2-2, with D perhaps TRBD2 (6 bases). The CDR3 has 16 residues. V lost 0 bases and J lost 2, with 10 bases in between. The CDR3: CASSLAGTANTGELFF. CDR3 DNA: TGTGCCAGCAGTTTAGCTGGGACTGCTAACACCGGGGAGCTGTTTTTT.

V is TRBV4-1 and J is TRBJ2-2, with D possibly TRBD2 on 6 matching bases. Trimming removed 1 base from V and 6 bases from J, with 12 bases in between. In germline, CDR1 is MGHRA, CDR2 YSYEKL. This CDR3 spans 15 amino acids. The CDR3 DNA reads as TGCGCCAGCAGCCAAGTCCCCAGGAGGGCCGGGGAGCTGTTTTTT. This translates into CASSQVPRRAGELFF.

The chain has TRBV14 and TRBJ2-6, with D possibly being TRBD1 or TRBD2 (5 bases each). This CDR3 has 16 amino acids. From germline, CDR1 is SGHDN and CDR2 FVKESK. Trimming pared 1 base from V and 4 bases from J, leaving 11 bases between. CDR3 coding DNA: TGTGCCAGCAGCCAAGGGGACCGGACCGGGGCCAACGTCCTGACTTTC. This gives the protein CASSQGDRTGANVLTF. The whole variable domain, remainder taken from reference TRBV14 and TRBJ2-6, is EAGVTQFPSHSVIEKGQTVTLRCDPISGHDNLYWYRRVMGKEIKFLLHFVKESKQDESGMPNNRFLAERTGGTYSTLKVQPAELEDSGVYFCASSQGDRTGANVLTFGAGSRLTVL.

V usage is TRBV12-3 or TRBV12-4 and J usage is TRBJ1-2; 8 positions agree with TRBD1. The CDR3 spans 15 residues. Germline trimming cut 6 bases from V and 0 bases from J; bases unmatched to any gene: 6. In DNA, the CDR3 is TGTGCCAGCAGAGGACAGGGATCAACTAACTATGGCTACACCTTC. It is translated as CASRGQGSTNYGYTF.

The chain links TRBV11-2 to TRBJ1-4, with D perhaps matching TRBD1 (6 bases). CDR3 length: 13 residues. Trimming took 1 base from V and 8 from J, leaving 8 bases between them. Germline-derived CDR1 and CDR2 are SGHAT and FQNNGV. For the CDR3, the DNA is TGTGCCAGCAGCTTAGGGGGGCGGGAAAAACTGTTTTTT. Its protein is CASSLGGREKLFF.

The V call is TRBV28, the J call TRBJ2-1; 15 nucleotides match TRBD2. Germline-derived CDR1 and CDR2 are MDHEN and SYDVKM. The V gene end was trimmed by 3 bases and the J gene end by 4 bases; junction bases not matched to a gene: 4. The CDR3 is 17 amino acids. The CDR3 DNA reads TGTGCCAGCAGTTTTTATGGACTAGCGGGAGGGTACAATGAGCAGTTCTTC. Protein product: CASSFYGLAGGYNEQFF.

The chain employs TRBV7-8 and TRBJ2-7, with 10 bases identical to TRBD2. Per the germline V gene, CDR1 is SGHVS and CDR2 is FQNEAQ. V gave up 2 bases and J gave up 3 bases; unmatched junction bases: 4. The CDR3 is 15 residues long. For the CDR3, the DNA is TGTGCCAGCAGCTTAAAGACTAGCGGGTTCTACGAGCAGTACTTC. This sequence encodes CASSLKTSGFYEQYF.

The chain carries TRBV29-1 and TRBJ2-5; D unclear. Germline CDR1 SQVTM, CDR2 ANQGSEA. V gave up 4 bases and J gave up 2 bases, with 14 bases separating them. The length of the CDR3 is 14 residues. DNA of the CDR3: TGCAGCGTTGGATTCCCGACACTTCAAGAGACCCAGTACTTC. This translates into CSVGFPTLQETQYF. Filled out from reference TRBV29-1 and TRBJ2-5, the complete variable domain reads SAVISQKPSRDICQRGTSLTIQCQVDSQVTMMFWYRQQPGQSLTLIATANQGSEATYESGFVIDKFPISRPNLTFSTLTVSNMSPEDSSIYLCSVGFPTLQETQYFGPGTRLLVL.

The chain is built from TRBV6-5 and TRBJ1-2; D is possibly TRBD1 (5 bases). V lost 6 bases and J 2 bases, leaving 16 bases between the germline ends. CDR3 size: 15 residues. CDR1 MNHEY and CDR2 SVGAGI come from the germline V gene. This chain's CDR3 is CASSFTGGGNYGYTF. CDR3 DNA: TGTGCCAGCAGCTTCACGGGGGGGGGAAACTATGGCTACACCTTC.

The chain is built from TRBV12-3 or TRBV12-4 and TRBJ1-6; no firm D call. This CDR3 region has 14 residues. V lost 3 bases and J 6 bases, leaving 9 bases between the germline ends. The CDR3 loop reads CASSLVSFNSPLHF. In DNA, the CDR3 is TGTGCCAGCAGTTTGGTCAGCTTTAATTCACCCCTCCACTTT.

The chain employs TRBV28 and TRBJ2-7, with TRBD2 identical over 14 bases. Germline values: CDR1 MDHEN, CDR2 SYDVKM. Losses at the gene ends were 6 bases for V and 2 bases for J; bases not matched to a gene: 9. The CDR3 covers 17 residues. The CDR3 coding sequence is TGTGCCAGCAGCCCCGGGACTAGCGGGAGAGGGGCCTACGAGCAGTACTTC. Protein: CASSPGTSGRGAYEQYF.

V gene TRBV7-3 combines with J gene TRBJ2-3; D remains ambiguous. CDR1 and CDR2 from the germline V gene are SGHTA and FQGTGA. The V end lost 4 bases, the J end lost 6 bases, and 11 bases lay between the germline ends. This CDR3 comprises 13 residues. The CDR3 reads CASSSRPSDTQYF. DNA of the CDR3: TGTGCCAGCAGCTCCCGTCCTTCCGATACGCAGTATTTT. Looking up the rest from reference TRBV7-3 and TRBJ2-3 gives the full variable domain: GAGVSQTPSNKVTEKGKYVELRCDPISGHTALYWYRQSLGQGPEFLIYFQGTGAADDSGLPNDRFFAVRPEGSVSTLKIQRTERGDSAVYLCASSSRPSDTQYFGPGTRLTVL.

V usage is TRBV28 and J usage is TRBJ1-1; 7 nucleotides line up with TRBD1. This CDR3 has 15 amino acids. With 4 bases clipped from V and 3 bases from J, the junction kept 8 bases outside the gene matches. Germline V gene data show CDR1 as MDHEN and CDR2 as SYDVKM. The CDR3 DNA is TGTGCCAGCAGTTCCGCAGGAGGGGGCTACACTGAAGCTTTCTTT. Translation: CASSSAGGGYTEAFF.

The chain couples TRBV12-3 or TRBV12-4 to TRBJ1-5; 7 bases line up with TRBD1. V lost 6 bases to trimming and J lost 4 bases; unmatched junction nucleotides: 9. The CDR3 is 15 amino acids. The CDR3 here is CASSPGQEINQPQHF. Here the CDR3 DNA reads TGTGCCAGCAGCCCAGGACAGGAGATTAATCAGCCCCAGCATTTT.

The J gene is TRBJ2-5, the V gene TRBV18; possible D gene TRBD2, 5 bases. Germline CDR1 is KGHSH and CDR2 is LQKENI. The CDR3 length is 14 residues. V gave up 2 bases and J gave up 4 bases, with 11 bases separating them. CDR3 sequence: CASSPVRVGETQYF. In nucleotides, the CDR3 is TGTGCCAGCTCACCAGTGAGGGTTGGAGAGACCCAGTACTTC. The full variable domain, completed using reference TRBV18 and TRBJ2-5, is NAGVMQNPRHLVRRRGQEARLRCSPMKGHSHVYWYRQLPEEGLKFMVYLQKENIIDESGMPKERFSAEFPKEGPSILRIQQVVRGDSAAYFCASSPVRVGETQYFGPGTRLLVL.

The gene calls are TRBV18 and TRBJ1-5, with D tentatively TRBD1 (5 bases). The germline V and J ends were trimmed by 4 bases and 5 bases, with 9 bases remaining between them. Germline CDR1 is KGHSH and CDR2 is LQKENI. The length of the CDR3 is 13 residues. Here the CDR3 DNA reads TGTGCCAGCTCACAAGGGGCCGATCAGCCCCAGCATTTT. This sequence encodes CASSQGADQPQHF.

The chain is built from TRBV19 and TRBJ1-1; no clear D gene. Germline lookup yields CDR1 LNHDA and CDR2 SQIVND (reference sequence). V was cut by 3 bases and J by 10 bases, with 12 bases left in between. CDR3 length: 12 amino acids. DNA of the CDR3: TGTGCCAGTAGTATTTGGCGACGGGCAGCTTTCTTT. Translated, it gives CASSIWRRAAFF.